This T cell receptor (beta chain) was captured by sequencing in a study of cytomegalovirus exposure and HLA in healthy donors. Study background: Approximately 85 million unique TCRs from HLA-typed donors made up an early data release.

In regard to this clone: Its antigen is not identified.

The V gene lost 0 bases and the J gene lost 5 bases, with 10 bases spanning the gap. CDR1 is GTSNPN, CDR2 SVGIG, per germline (reference sequence). CDR3 size: 13 residues. At collection, donors were nominally healthy, but unrecorded immune exposures were probable. Study results and caveats: Listed as cytomegalovirus-associated were more than 150 TCR beta chains. A later analysis reportedly found that, within productive TCRs, an Asian-associated ancestry cluster had fewer N-insertions than the mean observed across the roughly 670 donors.

PCR used 60 Vbeta primers and 13 Jbeta primers. Libraries were prepared by immunoSEQ multiplex PCR; TCRdb keeps only in-frame clonotypes and omits some of them. Of about 140,000 clones in the sample, roughly three quarters were seen once. The chain couples TRBV30 to TRBJ1-1; the D is unclear. The sample comprised PBMCs. The receptor comes from a woman aged 40 to 50 in good health and CMV-seronegative. This CDR3 reads CAWSVQKFTEAFF. The DNA for the CDR3 is TGTGCCTGGAGTGTACAGAAGTTTACTGAAGCTTTCTTT.